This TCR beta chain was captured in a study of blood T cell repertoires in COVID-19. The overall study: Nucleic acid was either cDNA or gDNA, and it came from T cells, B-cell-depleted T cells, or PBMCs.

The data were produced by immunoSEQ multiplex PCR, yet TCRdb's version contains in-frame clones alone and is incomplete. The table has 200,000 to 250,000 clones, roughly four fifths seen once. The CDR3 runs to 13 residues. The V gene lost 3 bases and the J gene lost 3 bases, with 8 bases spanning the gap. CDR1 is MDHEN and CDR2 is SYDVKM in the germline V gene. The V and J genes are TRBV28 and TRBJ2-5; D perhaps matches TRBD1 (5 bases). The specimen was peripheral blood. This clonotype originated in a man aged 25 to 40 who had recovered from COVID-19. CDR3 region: CASSLAGKETQYF. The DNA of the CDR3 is TGTGCCAGCAGTTTGGCAGGGAAAGAGACCCAGTACTTC.